This T cell receptor beta chain is from a study of control samples from healthy donors and cancer patients. TCRdb's copy holds only in-frame clones and misses some; the assay was immunoSEQ multiplex PCR. The data contain some 40,000 clones, roughly 94% of them seen just once; the ten biggest clones take up 24%. CDR1 and CDR2 (germline): WSHSY, SAAADI. Trimming left V 6 bases short and J 7 bases short, with 16 bases between. The CDR3 consists of 14 residues. Material: blood. V gene TRBV10-2 combines with J gene TRBJ2-1, with D possibly matching TRBD2 (7 bases). The receptor was derived from a man aged 55 to 70 in good health. CDR3 loop: CASSLTGRGNEQFF. The CDR3 DNA reads TGCGCCAGCAGCCTAACGGGGAGGGGGAATGAGCAGTTCTTC.